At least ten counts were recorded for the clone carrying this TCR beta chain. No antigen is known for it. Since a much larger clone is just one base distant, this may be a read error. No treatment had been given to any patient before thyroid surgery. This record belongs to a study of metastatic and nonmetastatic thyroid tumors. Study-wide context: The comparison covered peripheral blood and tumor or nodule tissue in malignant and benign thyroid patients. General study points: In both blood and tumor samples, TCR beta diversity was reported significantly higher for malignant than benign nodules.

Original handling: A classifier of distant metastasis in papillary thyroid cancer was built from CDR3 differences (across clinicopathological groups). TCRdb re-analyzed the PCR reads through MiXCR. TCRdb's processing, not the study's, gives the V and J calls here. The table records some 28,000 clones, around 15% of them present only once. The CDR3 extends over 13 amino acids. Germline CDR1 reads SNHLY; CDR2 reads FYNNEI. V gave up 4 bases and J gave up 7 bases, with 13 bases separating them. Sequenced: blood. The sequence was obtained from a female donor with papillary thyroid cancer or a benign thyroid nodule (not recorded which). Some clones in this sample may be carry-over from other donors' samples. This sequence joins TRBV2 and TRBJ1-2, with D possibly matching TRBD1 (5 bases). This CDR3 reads CASSGQRDCGYTF. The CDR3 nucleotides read TGTGCCAGCAGTGGACAGAGAGACTGTGGCTACACCTTC.